Ten or more counts support the clone carrying this TCR beta chain. Its antigen remains unidentified. HTBI primers from iRepertoire and Arm-PCR of CDR3 regions yielded the TCR beta libraries. TCRdb passed the multiplex PCR reads through MiXCR, listing each CDR3 protein once. The sample yields a few hundred thousand distinct CDR3 sequences, roughly a quarter seen once. The sample is drawn from a study of regulatory T cells in long-lasting Graves disease. The time point is: persistent/refractory GD, antithyroid drugs over 5 years with positive TRAb. The TCR library used RNA extracted from PBMCs. Findings and caveats of the study: Segments TRBV28, TRBJ1-2 and TRBJ2-5 showed preferential usage in persistent disease.

The germline gives CDR1 GTSNPN, CDR2 SVGIG (reference sequence). There are 13 residues in the CDR3. Trimming took 5 bases from V and 7 from J; bases not matched to a gene: 10. The source is a female donor with Graves disease. The chain employs TRBV30 and TRBJ2-7; 8 bases map to TRBD2. This sample comprised peripheral blood mononuclear cells (PBMCs), obtained when the disease was refractory, from a patient treated with antithyroid drugs. The CDR3 sequence: CAWQAGAPGEQYF. The CDR3 DNA follows: TGTGCCTGGCAAGCGGGAGCGCCGGGGGAGCAGTACTTC.